This T cell receptor (beta chain) came from a study of identical twins. TCRdb reanalysed the 5' RACE reads using MiXCR and keeps one entry per CDR3 protein. The sample gives 200,000 to 300,000 distinct CDR3 sequences, roughly a tenth of which show up once; 9% to 10% is in the top ten. This TCR came from a man aged 50-60 years in good health. The sample taken for sequencing was memory T cells sorted from blood.

The CDR3 here is CASSQETSSLDEQFF. DNA of the CDR3: TGCGCCAGCAGCCAAGAAACGTCGTCCTTGGATGAGCAGTTCTTC. This chain joins TRBV4-1 and TRBJ2-1; D unclear. With 0 bases removed from V and 8 bases from J, the gap between germline ends came to 14 bases. Germline assignment: CDR1 MGHRA and CDR2 YSYEKL. This CDR3 has 15 residues.